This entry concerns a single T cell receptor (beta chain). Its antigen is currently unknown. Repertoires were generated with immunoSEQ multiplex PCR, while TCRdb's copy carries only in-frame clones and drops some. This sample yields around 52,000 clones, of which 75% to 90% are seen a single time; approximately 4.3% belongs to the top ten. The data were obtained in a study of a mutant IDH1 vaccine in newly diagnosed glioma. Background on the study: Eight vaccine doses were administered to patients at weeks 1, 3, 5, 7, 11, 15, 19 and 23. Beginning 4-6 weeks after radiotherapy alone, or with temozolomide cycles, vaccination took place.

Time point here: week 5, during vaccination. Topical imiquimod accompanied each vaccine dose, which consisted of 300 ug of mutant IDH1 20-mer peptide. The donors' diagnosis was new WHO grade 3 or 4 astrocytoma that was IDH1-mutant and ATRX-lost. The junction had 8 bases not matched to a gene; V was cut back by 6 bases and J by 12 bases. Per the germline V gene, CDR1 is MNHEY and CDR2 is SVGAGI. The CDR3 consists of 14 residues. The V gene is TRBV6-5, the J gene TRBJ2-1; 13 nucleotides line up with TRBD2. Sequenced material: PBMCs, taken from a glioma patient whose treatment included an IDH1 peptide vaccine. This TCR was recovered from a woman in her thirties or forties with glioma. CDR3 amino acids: CASSSGLAGRGQFF. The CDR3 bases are TGTGCCAGCAGCTCGGGACTAGCGGGGAGGGGGCAGTTCTTC.